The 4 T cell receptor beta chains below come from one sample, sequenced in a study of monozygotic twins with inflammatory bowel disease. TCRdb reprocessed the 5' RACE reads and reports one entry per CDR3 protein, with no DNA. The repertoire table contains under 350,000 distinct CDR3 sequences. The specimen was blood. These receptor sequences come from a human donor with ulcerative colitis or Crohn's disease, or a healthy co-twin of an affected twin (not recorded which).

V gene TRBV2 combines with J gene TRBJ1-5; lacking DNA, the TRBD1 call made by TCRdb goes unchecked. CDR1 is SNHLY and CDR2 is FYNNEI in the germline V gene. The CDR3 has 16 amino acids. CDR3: CASIPSGAAGNQPQHF.

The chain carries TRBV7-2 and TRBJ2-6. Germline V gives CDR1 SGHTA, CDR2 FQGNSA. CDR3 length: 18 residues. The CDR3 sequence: CASSFARLTLSGANVLTF.

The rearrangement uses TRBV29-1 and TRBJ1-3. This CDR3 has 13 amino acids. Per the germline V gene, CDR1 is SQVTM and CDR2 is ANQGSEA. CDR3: CSVAVISGNTIYF.

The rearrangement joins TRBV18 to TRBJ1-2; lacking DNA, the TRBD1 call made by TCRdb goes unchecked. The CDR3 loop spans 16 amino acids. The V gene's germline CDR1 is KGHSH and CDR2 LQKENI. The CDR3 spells CASSPQGPGPDYGYTF.